This TCR beta chain originates from a study of CXCR3-negative and CXCR3-positive naive CD8 T cells. At the level of the study: The study obtained 120 million to 150 million TRB reads, about 1.5 +/- 0.3 million per library.

Details on this clonotype: Its specificity is not known.

CD45RO-CCR7+CD27+CD95- marked naive CD8+ T cells. With UMI labels, 5' RACE was used to prepare the TRB cDNA libraries. One entry per CDR3 protein, without DNA, is what TCRdb gives after re-calling the 5' RACE reads. This specimen shows some 120,000 distinct CDR3 sequences; the ten leading clones hold about 0.35%. The CDR3 is 16 residues long. From germline, CDR1 is SQVTM and CDR2 ANQGSEA. Study-wide points: Diversity was high in both naive subsets and much lower in memory cells. Memory cells diverged, while naive CXCR3-positive and CXCR3-negative cells had similar TRBV-TRBJ usage. The TRB CDR3s that CXCR3-positive naive cells carried were more hydrophobic than those of CXCR3-negative naive cells.

This rearrangement joins TRBV29-1 to TRBJ1-1. The specimen sequenced was naive CXCR3+ CD8+ T cells from blood. Sample subset: CD45RO-CCR7+CD27+CD95- naive CD8+ T cells expressing CXCR3 (TNR3+). The TCR originated in a human donor in good health. Some clones in this sample may be carry-over from other donors' samples. The CDR3 loop reads CSVESTLASVSTEAFF.